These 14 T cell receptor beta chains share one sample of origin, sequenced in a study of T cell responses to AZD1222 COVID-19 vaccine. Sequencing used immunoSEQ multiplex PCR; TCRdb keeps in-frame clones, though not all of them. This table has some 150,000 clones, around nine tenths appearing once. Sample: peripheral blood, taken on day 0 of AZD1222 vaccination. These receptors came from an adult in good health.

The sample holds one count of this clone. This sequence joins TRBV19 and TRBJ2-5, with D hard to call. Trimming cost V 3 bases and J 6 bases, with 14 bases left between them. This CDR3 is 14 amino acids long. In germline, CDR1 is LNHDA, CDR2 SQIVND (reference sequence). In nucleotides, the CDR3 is TGTGCCAGTAGTATTAGTAGAGTTTTCCAGACCCAGTACTTC. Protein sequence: CASSISRVFQTQYF. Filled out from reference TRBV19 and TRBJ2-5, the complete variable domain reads DGGITQSPKYLFRKEGQNVTLSCEQNLNHDAMYWYRQDPGQGLRLIYYSQIVNDFQKGDIAEGYSVSREKKESFPLTVTSAQKNPTAFYLCASSISRVFQTQYFGPGTRLLVL.

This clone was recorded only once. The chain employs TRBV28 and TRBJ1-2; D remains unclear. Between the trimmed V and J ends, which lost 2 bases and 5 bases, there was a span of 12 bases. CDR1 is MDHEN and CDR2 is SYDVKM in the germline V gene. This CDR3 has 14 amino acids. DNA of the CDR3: TGTGCCAGCAGTTTAGCGGCAGTGACGTATGGCTACACCTTC. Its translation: CASSLAAVTYGYTF.

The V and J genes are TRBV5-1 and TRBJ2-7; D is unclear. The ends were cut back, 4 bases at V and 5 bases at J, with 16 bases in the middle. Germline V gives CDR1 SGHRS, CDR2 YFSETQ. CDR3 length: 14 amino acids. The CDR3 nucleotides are TGCGCCAGCAGCACATCGGCCCTCTGGCACGAGCAGTACTTC. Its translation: CASSTSALWHEQYF.

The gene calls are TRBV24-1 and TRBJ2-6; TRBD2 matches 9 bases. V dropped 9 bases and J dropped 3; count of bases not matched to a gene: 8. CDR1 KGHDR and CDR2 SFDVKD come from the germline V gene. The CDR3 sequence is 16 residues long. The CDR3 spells CATGAGGRGGANVLTF. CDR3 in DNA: TGTGCCACCGGAGCGGGGGGTAGAGGTGGGGCCAACGTCCTGACTTTC.

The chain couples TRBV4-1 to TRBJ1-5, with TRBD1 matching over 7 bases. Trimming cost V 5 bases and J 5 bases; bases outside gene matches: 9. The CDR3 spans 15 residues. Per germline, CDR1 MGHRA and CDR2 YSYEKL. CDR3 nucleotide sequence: TGCGCCAGCAGCTTTAGACAGGGATCTGATCAGCCCCAGCATTTT. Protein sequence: CASSFRQGSDQPQHF.

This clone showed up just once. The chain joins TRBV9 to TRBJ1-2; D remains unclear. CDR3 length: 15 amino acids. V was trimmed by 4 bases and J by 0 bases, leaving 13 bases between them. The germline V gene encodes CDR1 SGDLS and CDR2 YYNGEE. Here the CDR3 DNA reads TGTGCCAGCAGCCCCACCAGCATAGCTAACTATGGCTACACCTTC. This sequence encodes CASSPTSIANYGYTF. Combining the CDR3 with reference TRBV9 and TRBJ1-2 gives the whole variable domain DSGVTQTPKHLITATGQRVTLRCSPRSGDLSVYWYQQSLDQGLQFLIQYYNGEERAKGNILERFSAQQFPDLHSELNLSSLELGDSALYFCASSPTSIANYGYTFGSGTRLTVV.

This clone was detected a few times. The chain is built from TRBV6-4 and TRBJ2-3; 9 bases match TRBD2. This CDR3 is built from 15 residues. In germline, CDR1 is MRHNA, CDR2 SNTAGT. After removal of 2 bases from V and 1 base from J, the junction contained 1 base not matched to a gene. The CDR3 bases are TGTGCCAGCAGTGACGCTAGCGGGGGCACAGATACGCAGTATTTT. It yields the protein CASSDASGGTDTQYF.

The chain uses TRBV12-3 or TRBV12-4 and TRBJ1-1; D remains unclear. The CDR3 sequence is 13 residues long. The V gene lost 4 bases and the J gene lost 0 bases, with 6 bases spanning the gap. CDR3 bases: TGTGCCAGCAGTTCGTCTCTGAACACTGAAGCTTTCTTT. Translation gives CASSSSLNTEAFF.

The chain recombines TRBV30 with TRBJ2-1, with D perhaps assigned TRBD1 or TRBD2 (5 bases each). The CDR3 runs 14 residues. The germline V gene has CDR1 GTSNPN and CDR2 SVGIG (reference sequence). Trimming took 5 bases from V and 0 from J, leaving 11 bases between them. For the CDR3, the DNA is TGTGCCTGGGTCCCGGGACCCTCCTACAATGAGCAGTTCTTC. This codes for CAWVPGPSYNEQFF.

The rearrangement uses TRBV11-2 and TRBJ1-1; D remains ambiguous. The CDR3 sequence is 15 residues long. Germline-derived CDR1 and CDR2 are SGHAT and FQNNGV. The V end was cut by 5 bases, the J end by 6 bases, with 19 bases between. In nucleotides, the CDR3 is TGTGCCAGCAGCCCAGCCCAGATACAAGATTCTGAAGCTTTCTTT. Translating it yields CASSPAQIQDSEAFF.

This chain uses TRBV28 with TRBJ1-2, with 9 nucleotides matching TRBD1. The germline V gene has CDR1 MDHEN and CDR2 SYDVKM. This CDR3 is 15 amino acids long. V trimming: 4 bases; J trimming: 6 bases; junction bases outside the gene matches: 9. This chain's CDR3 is CASSWGDRDFHGYTF. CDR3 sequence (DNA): TGTGCCAGCAGTTGGGGGGACAGGGATTTTCATGGCTACACCTTC.

In DNA form, the CDR3 reads TGTGCCAGCAGCCCATTGCCGGGACTAGCGGGGGGGCGGTCAGATACGCAGTATTTT. This gives the protein CASSPLPGLAGGRSDTQYF. The chain couples TRBV3-1 (or the pseudogene TRBV3-2) to TRBJ2-3; 16 bases map to TRBD2. The CDR3 is 19 amino acids. Germline V gene lookup returns CDR1 LGHDT and CDR2 YNNKEL (reference sequence). V gave up 4 bases and J gave up 4 bases; unmatched junction bases: 11.

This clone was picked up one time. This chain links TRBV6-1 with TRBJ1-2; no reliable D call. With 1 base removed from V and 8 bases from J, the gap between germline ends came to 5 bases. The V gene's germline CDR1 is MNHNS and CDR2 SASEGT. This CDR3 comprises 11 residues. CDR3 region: CASSEDGGYTF. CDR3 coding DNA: TGTGCCAGCAGTGAAGACGGGGGCTACACCTTC.

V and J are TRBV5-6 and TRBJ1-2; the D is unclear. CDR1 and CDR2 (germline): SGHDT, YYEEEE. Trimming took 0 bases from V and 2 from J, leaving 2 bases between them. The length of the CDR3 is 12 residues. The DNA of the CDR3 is TGTGCCAGCAGCTTGGCCAACTATGGCTACACCTTC. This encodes CASSLANYGYTF.